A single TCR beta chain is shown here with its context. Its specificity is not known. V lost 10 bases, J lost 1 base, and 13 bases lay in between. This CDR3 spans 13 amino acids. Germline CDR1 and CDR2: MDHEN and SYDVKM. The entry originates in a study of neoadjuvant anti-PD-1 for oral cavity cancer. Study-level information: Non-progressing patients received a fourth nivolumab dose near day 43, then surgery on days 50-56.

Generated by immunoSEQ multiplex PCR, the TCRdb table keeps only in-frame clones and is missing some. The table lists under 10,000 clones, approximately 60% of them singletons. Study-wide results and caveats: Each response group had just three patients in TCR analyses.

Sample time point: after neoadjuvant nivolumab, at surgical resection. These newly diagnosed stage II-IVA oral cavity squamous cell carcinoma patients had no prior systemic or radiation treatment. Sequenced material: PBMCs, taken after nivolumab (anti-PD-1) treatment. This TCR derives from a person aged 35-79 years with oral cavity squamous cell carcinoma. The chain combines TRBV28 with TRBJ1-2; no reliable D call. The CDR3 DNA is TGTGCCACCCTAGGCAGGATTAACTATGGCTACACCTTC. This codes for CATLGRINYGYTF.